The 5 T cell receptor beta chains below all came from one sample that was sequenced in a study of T cells in Graves' hyperthyroidism and ophthalmopathy. Amplified TCR beta CDR3 regions derived from RNA transcripts. With the HTBI primer set, the TCR CDR3 went through a first round of RT-PCR. TCRdb passed the multiplex PCR reads through MiXCR, listing each CDR3 protein once. The repertoire holds about 260,000 distinct CDR3 sequences, with about 20% as singletons. Input material: blood. The source is a man aged 25-45 years with Graves' ophthalmopathy.

This clonotype has ten or more counts. The chain couples TRBV20-1 to TRBJ2-5; D ambiguous. Looked up from germline, CDR1 is DFQATT and CDR2 is SNEGSKA (reference sequence). The V end was cut by 1 base, the J end by 6 bases, with 9 bases between. This CDR3 spans 12 amino acids. This CDR3 reads CSARVGSQTQYF. Written as DNA, the CDR3 is TGCAGTGCTAGAGTAGGATCGCAGACCCAGTACTTC.

The V call is TRBV7-2, the J call TRBJ2-1; no reliable D call. Germline CDR1 is SGHTA and CDR2 is FQGNSA. This CDR3 region has 13 residues. Trimming cost V 8 bases and J 8 bases, with 16 bases left between them. The CDR3 loop reads CASSLGGLDEQFF. CDR3 bases: TGTGCCAGCTCCTTGGGTGGGCTAGATGAGCAGTTCTTC.

Remarks on this clonotype: A read error is possible here, since a much larger clone lies one base away. The chain carries TRBV28 and TRBJ1-2; D unresolved. The CDR3 length is 15 residues. Looked up from germline, CDR1 is MDHEN and CDR2 is SYDVKM. The CDR3 loop is CVSSFAPVSVYGYTF. CDR3 DNA: TGTGTCAGCAGTTTTGCCCCAGTGTCAGTCTATGGCTACACCTTC.

This rearrangement joins TRBV5-1 to TRBJ2-5; D could derive from TRBD1 or TRBD2 (5 bases each). V lost 0 bases and J 0 bases, leaving 9 bases between the germline ends. From germline, CDR1 is SGHRS and CDR2 YFSETQ. The CDR3 extends over 15 amino acids. The CDR3 DNA follows: TGCGCCAGCAGCTTGGCGGGGACGTACCAAGAGACCCAGTACTTC. This codes for CASSLAGTYQETQYF.

The chain joins TRBV9 to TRBJ1-2, with 10 positions matching TRBD1. The CDR3 covers 15 residues. V lost 2 bases to trimming and J lost 4 bases; unmatched junction nucleotides: 5. The germline V gene has CDR1 SGDLS and CDR2 YYNGEE. The CDR3 sequence is CASSVGTGAIYGYTF. The DNA for the CDR3 is TGTGCCAGCAGCGTCGGGACAGGGGCCATCTATGGCTACACCTTC.